Each of the 27 T cell receptor beta chains below was sequenced from the same sample in a study of blood T cell repertoires in COVID-19. The assay was immunoSEQ multiplex PCR, and TCRdb's table has in-frame clones only and misses some. The sample yields approximately 430,000 clones, 86% seen once. The sequenced sample was peripheral blood. The receptors were sampled from a woman aged 30 to 39 with active or convalescent COVID-19.

V usage is TRBV11-2 and J usage is TRBJ2-7; D gene unclear. The CDR3 consists of 12 residues. Germline loops: CDR1 SGHAT, CDR2 FQNNGV. Trimming shortened V by 5 bases and J by 0 bases, and 5 bases separated the two germline ends. CDR3 sequence: CASSTDSYEQYF. CDR3 DNA sequence: TGTGCCAGCAGCACTGACTCCTACGAGCAGTACTTC.

The rearrangement joins TRBV2 to TRBJ1-5, with 7 bases aligning to TRBD1. This CDR3 comprises 15 residues. Germline V gives CDR1 SNHLY, CDR2 FYNNEI. Germline trimming cut 5 bases from V and 11 bases from J; bases unmatched to any gene: 15. In DNA, the CDR3 is TGTGCCAGCAGTCGAGAGACAGGGCGGGTTAAGTCCCAGCATTTT. Translated: CASSRETGRVKSQHF.

The gene calls are TRBV7-9 and TRBJ2-2; D possibly corresponds to TRBD1 (6 bases). Germline CDR1 reads SEHNR; CDR2 reads FQNEAQ (reference sequence). V gave up 5 bases and J gave up 0 bases, with 10 bases separating them. The length of the CDR3 is 15 residues. CDR3 sequence reads: CASSLDRTNTGELFF. The CDR3 DNA follows: TGTGCCAGCAGCCTTGACAGGACGAACACCGGGGAGCTGTTTTTT.

This chain uses TRBV5-1 with TRBJ2-1; a weak D match, TRBD2 (6 bases). V lost 4 bases to trimming and J lost 3 bases, with 14 bases between them. Germline CDR1 reads SGHRS; CDR2 reads YFSETQ. The CDR3 contains 15 residues. CDR3: CASSRRGTDYNEQFF. CDR3 nucleotide sequence: TGCGCCAGCAGCAGGCGTGGGACTGACTACAATGAGCAGTTCTTC.

V and J are TRBV5-1 and TRBJ2-7; 9 bases fit TRBD2. The CDR3 has 14 amino acids. CDR1 and CDR2 from the germline V gene are SGHRS and YFSETQ. The ends lost 6 bases at V and 4 bases at J; junction bases unmatched: 8. The CDR3 DNA sequence: TGCGCCAGCAATAGCGGGAGTGGGGAGTACGAGCAGTACTTC. This codes for CASNSGSGEYEQYF.

The V and J genes are TRBV11-2 and TRBJ2-5; TRBD2 aligns across 11 bases. Germline V gives CDR1 SGHAT, CDR2 FQNNGV. The CDR3 consists of 17 residues. The ends lost 5 bases at V and 4 bases at J; junction bases unmatched: 12. The DNA of the CDR3 is TGTGCCAGCAGCCCACCATACCTAGCGGGAGGAGGAGAGACCCAGTACTTC. Translating gives CASSPPYLAGGGETQYF.

The chain combines TRBV23-1 with TRBJ2-7; D is possibly TRBD1 (5 bases). TRBV23-1 qualifies as an ORF whose function is uncertain. Deletions cut 6 bases from V and 2 bases from J, with 8 bases between. This CDR3 spans 12 amino acids. CDR3: CASRSRAYEQYF. The DNA of the CDR3 is TGCGCCAGCAGAAGCAGGGCCTACGAGCAGTACTTC.

The chain recombines TRBV5-6 with TRBJ2-3; 9 nucleotides line up with TRBD2. The CDR3 extends over 15 amino acids. With V trimmed by 4 bases and J by 3 bases, 6 bases remained unmatched. CDR1 SGHDT and CDR2 YYEEEE come from the germline V gene. CDR3 region: CASSLAGWGTDTQYF. For the CDR3, the DNA is TGTGCCAGCAGCCTAGCGGGGTGGGGGACAGATACGCAGTATTTT.

The CDR3 sequence is CASRGQGAFVDEKLFF. The CDR3 DNA sequence: TGTGCCAGCAGAGGACAGGGAGCTTTCGTGGATGAAAAACTGTTTTTT. The chain recombines TRBV2 with TRBJ1-4; 8 positions agree with TRBD1. With 6 bases clipped from V and 6 bases from J, the junction kept 12 bases outside the gene matches. CDR3 length: 16 amino acids. The germline CDR1 and CDR2 sequences are SNHLY and FYNNEI.

The genes are TRBV10-3 and TRBJ2-3, with 10 bases matching TRBD2. The germline CDR1 and CDR2 sequences are ENHRY and SYGVKD. V gave up 6 bases and J gave up 5 bases; unmatched junction bases: 8. The CDR3 totals 15 residues. The DNA of the CDR3 is TGTGCCATCAGCAGCACTAGCGGGATTTTAGATACGCAGTATTTT. Protein: CAISSTSGILDTQYF.

Comments on this clone: A read error may produce the germline difference seen at one junction end. V usage is TRBV12-3 or TRBV12-4 and J usage is TRBJ1-1; D not resolved. The CDR3 runs 12 residues. CDR3 amino acids: CAGSFGGAEAFF. The CDR3 DNA is TGTGCCGGCAGTTTTGGCGGCGCTGAAGCTTTCTTT.

V is TRBV5-1 and J is TRBJ2-3; 7 positions match TRBD1. Germline V gene sequence: CDR1 SGHRS, CDR2 YFSETQ. Trimming took 6 bases from V and 2 from J; bases not matched to a gene: 12. The CDR3 contains 16 residues. CDR3 sequence reads: CASTSGYRGDTDTQYF. CDR3 bases: TGCGCCAGCACTTCAGGGTACAGGGGAGACACAGATACGCAGTATTTT.

The chain employs TRBV28 and TRBJ1-5, with 9 positions matching TRBD1. The V segment lost 5 bases and the J segment 2 bases; nucleotides outside the gene matches: 16. The CDR3 has 19 residues. Germline loops: CDR1 MDHEN, CDR2 SYDVKM. The CDR3 sequence: CASSARDRAPDGGNQPQHF. CDR3 DNA sequence: TGTGCCAGCAGTGCCCGGGACAGGGCCCCCGACGGGGGCAATCAGCCCCAGCATTTT.

The chain employs TRBV19 and TRBJ2-3, with 10 bases aligning to TRBD2. The CDR3 sequence is 16 residues long. CDR1 LNHDA and CDR2 SQIVND come from the germline V gene (reference sequence). After removal of 1 base from V and 5 bases from J, the junction contained 6 bases not matched to a gene. The CDR3 bases are TGTGCCAGTAGTATAGTTCTAGCGGGAGTTGGAGATACGCAGTATTTT. It yields the protein CASSIVLAGVGDTQYF.

This clone was counted between two and nine times. This sequence joins TRBV2 and TRBJ2-2; D gene ambiguous. Germline V gives CDR1 SNHLY, CDR2 FYNNEI. The V and J ends lost 7 bases and 4 bases respectively, with 4 bases between them. The CDR3 contains 11 residues. The CDR3 DNA reads as TGTGCCAGCACGGGCACCGGGGAGCTGTTTTTT. Translated, it gives CASTGTGELFF.

This chain joins TRBV19 and TRBJ2-7; D is perhaps TRBD1 (7 bases). The CDR3 is 17 amino acids. V shed 2 bases and J shed 0 bases, with 17 bases lying between them. Per the germline V gene, CDR1 is LNHDA and CDR2 is SQIVND (reference sequence). This chain's CDR3 is CASSISSAGQSSYEQYF. CDR3 in DNA: TGTGCCAGTAGTATAAGTAGTGCGGGACAGAGCTCCTACGAGCAGTACTTC.

This chain links TRBV6-6 with TRBJ2-3; D ambiguous. V was cut by 7 bases and J by 2 bases, with 10 bases left in between. This CDR3 has 13 residues. Germline CDR1 MNHNY, CDR2 SVGAGI (reference sequence). In DNA, the CDR3 is TGTGCCAGCATGAGTGAAGCCACAGATACGCAGTATTTT. It yields the protein CASMSEATDTQYF.

The V gene is TRBV6-5, the J gene TRBJ2-7, with TRBD1 matching 8 bases. V lost 10 bases to trimming and J lost 3 bases; unmatched junction nucleotides: 5. The CDR3 is 12 amino acids. From germline, CDR1 is MNHEY and CDR2 SVGAGI. DNA of the CDR3: TGTGCCACCAGACAGGGGATCTACGAGCAGTACTTC. Translation: CATRQGIYEQYF.

This chain connects TRBV10-1 to TRBJ2-3; 9 bases align to TRBD2. CDR1 is WNHNN and CDR2 is SYGVQD in the germline V gene (reference sequence). This CDR3 has 15 amino acids. Trimming removed 3 bases from V and 3 bases from J; junction bases left unmatched: 4. The CDR3 protein is CASSEIAGETDTQYF. CDR3 nucleotide sequence: TGCGCCAGCAGTGAAATAGCGGGAGAGACAGATACGCAGTATTTT.

This sequence joins TRBV13 and TRBJ1-1; D call uncertain. The CDR3 covers 13 residues. Trimming stripped 2 bases from V and 5 bases from J, with 9 bases between. Germline CDR1 reads PRHDT; CDR2 reads FYEKMQ (reference sequence). The chain's CDR3 is CASSLRRITEAFF. CDR3 in DNA: TGTGCCAGCAGCTTACGCAGGATAACTGAAGCTTTCTTT.

This clone was counted between two and nine times. This sequence joins TRBV11-3 and TRBJ1-4; D unclear. The CDR3 contains 16 residues. Trimming stripped 4 bases from V and 4 bases from J, with 16 bases between. Germline CDR1 reads SGHNT; CDR2 reads YENEEA. The CDR3 spells CASSSRPPEVNEKLFF. For the CDR3, the DNA is TGTGCCAGCAGCTCAAGACCCCCTGAGGTTAATGAAAAACTGTTTTTT.

The chain recombines TRBV5-6 with TRBJ2-3; D is ambiguous. This CDR3 has 15 amino acids. Germline loops: CDR1 SGHDT, CDR2 YYEEEE. Trimming left V 5 bases short and J 2 bases short, with 15 bases between. DNA of the CDR3: TGTGCCAGCAGTGGCCGGGTCCCTTACACAGATACGCAGTATTTT. This sequence encodes CASSGRVPYTDTQYF. Using reference TRBV5-6 and TRBJ2-3 for the parts outside the CDR3, the full variable domain is DAGVTQSPTHLIKTRGQQVTLRCSPKSGHDTVSWYQQALGQGPQFIFQYYEEEERQRGNFPDRFSGHQFPNYSSELNVNALLLGDSALYLCASSGRVPYTDTQYFGPGTRLTVL.

The gene calls are TRBV15 and TRBJ2-7, with TRBD1 matching over 9 bases. The CDR3 has 15 residues. V gave up 0 bases and J gave up 5 bases; unmatched junction bases: 5. Germline-derived CDR1 and CDR2 are LNHNV and YYDKDF (reference sequence). Here the CDR3 reads CATSRDRTGVNEQYF. In DNA form, the CDR3 reads TGTGCCACCAGCAGAGATCGGACAGGGGTAAACGAGCAGTACTTC.

There are a few counts of this clone. The V call is TRBV27, the J call TRBJ1-6, with no clear D. V gave up 8 bases and J gave up 10 bases, with 15 bases separating them. Germline V gene sequence: CDR1 MNHEY, CDR2 SMNVEV (reference sequence). This CDR3 spans 13 amino acids. The CDR3 reads CASGEGSSSPLHF. In DNA, the CDR3 is TGTGCCAGCGGGGAGGGTTCCTCCTCACCCCTCCACTTT.

The chain couples TRBV4-1 to TRBJ2-1; 7 bases match TRBD1. CDR1 is MGHRA, CDR2 YSYEKL, per germline. V trimming: 6 bases; J trimming: 5 bases; junction bases outside the gene matches: 10. This CDR3 spans 15 amino acids. CDR3 sequence (DNA): TGCGCCAGCAGGGGCACAGGGGAAGTGGACAATGAGCAGTTCTTC. It encodes CASRGTGEVDNEQFF.

The genes are TRBV3-1 (or the pseudogene TRBV3-2) and TRBJ1-2; no clear D gene. The germline V and J ends were trimmed by 0 bases and 1 base, with 6 bases remaining between them. The CDR3 totals 14 residues. CDR1 and CDR2 from the germline V gene are LGHDT and YNNKEL (reference sequence). CDR3 bases: TGTGCCAGCAGCCAAGAGAGAATTAACTATGGCTACACCTTC. Protein: CASSQERINYGYTF.

The CDR3 nucleotides are TGCGCCAGCAGCTGGACTAGCGGGGATGTCAATGAGCAGTTCTTC. This gives the protein CASSWTSGDVNEQFF. The chain employs TRBV5-1 and TRBJ2-1, with 12 bases aligning to TRBD2. The length of the CDR3 is 15 residues. The junction had 4 bases not matched to a gene; V was cut back by 3 bases and J by 6 bases. Per germline, CDR1 SGHRS and CDR2 YFSETQ.